Listed below are T cell receptor beta chains from one sample, sequenced in a study of blood T cell repertoires in COVID-19. The table came from immunoSEQ multiplex PCR; TCRdb's copy has only in-frame clones and leaves some out. This sample has about 100,000 clones, with around four fifths found just once. Sequencing was done on a sample of peripheral blood. Source of these receptors: a man aged 65-85 years with active or convalescent COVID-19. Both conserved end residues are part of each CDR3. A D gene is named only where the DNA matches it firmly. Clone size is stated in some rows and not others, as once, few, many or a class when expanded.

- TRBJ1-5 TRBV6-2/TRBV6-3 TRBD1 TGTGCCAGCAGTACCGGGACAGTTCAGCCCCAGCATTTT CASSTGTVQPQHF
- TRBJ2-1 TRBV4-3 - TGCGCCAGCAGTCTACTAGAGAACAATGAGCAGTTCTTC CASSLLENNEQFF
- TRBJ2-1 TRBV6-1 TRBD2 TGTGCCAGCAGTGAAAAGGCGGCTAGCGGGGGACCTAACAATGAGCAGTTCTTC CASSEKAASGGPNNEQFF
- TRBJ2-7 TRBV20-1 - TGCAGTGCTAGGTCGGCCTACGAGCAGTACTTC CSARSAYEQYF
once TRBJ2-1 TRBV3-1/TRBV3-2 TRBD2 TGTGCCAGCACCCGGACTAGCGGGAGTGGTCACGGTGAGCAGTTCTTC CASTRTSGSGHGEQFF
once TRBJ2-3 TRBV7-8 TRBD2 TGTGCCAGCAGCTCAGCGGGAGGGCCGGATACGCAGTATTTT CASSSAGGPDTQYF
- TRBJ2-5 TRBV7-6 TRBD2 TGTGCCAGCAGCTTAGGCCCCGGGACGGGAGGGAAAGAGACCCAGTACTTC CASSLGPGTGGKETQYF
- TRBJ2-1 TRBV6-1 TRBD1 TGTGCCAGCAGTGAAATGGGGACAGGGACCGAGGATGAGCAGTTCTTC CASSEMGTGTEDEQFF
- TRBJ2-5 TRBV18 - TGTGCCAGCTCACCCGTCCCAGGAAGGCTGGACCAAGAGACCCAGTACTTC CASSPVPGRLDQETQYF
- TRBJ1-2 TRBV28 TRBD1 TGTGCCAGCAGGCTCCCCGGGACAGGGGTCGGCGGCTACACCTTC CASRLPGTGVGGYTF
- TRBJ1-3 TRBV24-1 - TGTGCCACACAGGCCGTCTCTGGAAACACCATATATTTT CATQAVSGNTIYF
- TRBJ2-7 TRBV30 - TGTGCCTGGAGTGTCCAGGGTCGAGCATACGAGCAGTACTTC CAWSVQGRAYEQYF
- TRBJ1-2 TRBV24-1 TRBD1 TGTGCCACCAGTGACTGGACAGGCCAATATGGCTACACCTTC CATSDWTGQYGYTF
- TRBJ2-5 TRBV15 TRBD1 TGTGCCACCAGCAGATTAGGGACAGGGGGCCAAGAGACCCAGTACTTC CATSRLGTGGQETQYF
- TRBJ1-3 TRBV27 - TGTGCCAGCAGTTTAGAGGGAGTCTCTGGAAACACCATATATTTT CASSLEGVSGNTIYF
- TRBJ2-5 TRBV3-1/TRBV3-2 TRBD2 TGTGCCAGCAGCCAAGCGACAAGCGGGAGGGCTGAGACCCAGTACTTC CASSQATSGRAETQYF
- TRBJ2-3 TRBV15 - TGTGCCACCAGCAGAGATAAGGCGGGGCTTACGCAGTATTTT CATSRDKAGLTQYF
- TRBJ1-2 TRBV28 - TGTGCCAGCAAGGCAGGAGGGATCTATGGCTACACCTTC CASKAGGIYGYTF
- TRBJ2-7 TRBV1 - TGCACCAGGAAGAGGACGGGGGGCGGGTACGAGCAGTACTTC CTRKRTGGGYEQYF
- TRBJ1-4 TRBV11-2 - TGTGCCAGCAGCTCGACGGGACAACCTGCAACTAATGAAAAACTGTTTTTT CASSSTGQPATNEKLFF
- TRBJ2-2 TRBV28 TRBD1 TGTGCCAGCAGTCTCCGGGACAGGGGCCCGAACACCGGGGAGCTGTTTTTT CASSLRDRGPNTGELFF
once TRBJ1-3 TRBV7-2 TRBD1 TGTGCCAGCAGCCTAGGGACAGCTCGAAACACCATATATTTT CASSLGTARNTIYF
- TRBJ2-5 TRBV21-1 - TGTGCCAGCAGGTCAGGGCAGGGGGGCCAAGAGACCCAGTACTTC CASRSGQGGQETQYF
- TRBJ2-2 TRBV29-1 - TGCAGCGTTGAGCGCGGAGACACCGGGGAGCTGTTTTTT CSVERGDTGELFF
few TRBJ2-7 TRBV20-1 - TGCAGTGCTACCGGTCCCTACGAGCAGTACTTC CSATGPYEQYF
- TRBJ2-7 TRBV2 TRBD1 TGTGCCAGCAACCGGGACAGGGGCTACGAGCAGTACTTC CASNRDRGYEQYF
- TRBJ1-2 TRBV10-3 - TGTGCCATCAGTGAGTCTAACAGGGTAGGGGCCCAGTCCCAGAAACATGGCTACACCTTC CAISESNRVGAQSQKHGYTF
- TRBJ2-7 TRBV2 - TGTGCCAGCAGTGAGCCCGACAGGAGCTACTACGAGCAGTACTTC CASSEPDRSYYEQYF
- TRBJ1-1 TRBV7-2 TRBD1 TGTGCCAGCAGCTCGACAGGGAAGACTGAAGCTTTCTTT CASSSTGKTEAFF
few TRBJ2-6 TRBV28 TRBD1 TGTGCCAGCAGTCGCGGACAGGGGGCACCCTCTGGGGCCAACGTCCTGACTTTC CASSRGQGAPSGANVLTF
- TRBJ2-7 TRBV5-4 TRBD1 TGTGCCAGCAGCCTTAACCCGGGACAGGGGTCCTACGAGCAGTACTTC CASSLNPGQGSYEQYF
- TRBJ1-1 TRBV7-9 TRBD1 TGTGCCAGCAGCTTAGGACCAGGGGGCACTGAAGCTTTCTTT CASSLGPGGTEAFF
- TRBJ1-4 TRBV6-5 - TGTGCCAGCAGTTACGAGGTGGAGGGAGAGTGGTTTTTT CASSYEVEGEWFF
once TRBJ1-5 TRBV5-4 TRBD1 TGTGCCAGCAGCCAACAGGGGGGACTTAATCAGCCCCAGCATTTT CASSQQGGLNQPQHF
- TRBJ1-2 TRBV6-6 - TGTGCCAGCAGACAGTACCTTAACTATGGCTACACCTTC CASRQYLNYGYTF
- TRBJ1-2 TRBV5-5 - TGTGCCAGCAGCCAGCGGGTGGAAGAAAGAGCCTATGGCTACACCTTC CASSQRVEERAYGYTF
- TRBJ2-1 TRBV4-2 - TGTGCCAGCAGCCTAAACGTCCTTGGGCTCCGACGAAATGAGCAGTTCTTC CASSLNVLGLRRNEQFF
- TRBJ1-1 TRBV6-6 TRBD1 TGTGCCAGCAGTTCCCCACAGGGGATTCGCACTGAAGCTTTCTTT CASSSPQGIRTEAFF
few TRBJ2-1 TRBV4-3 TRBD2 TGCGCCAGCAGCCAGGGGGGAGCGGGAGGGCCCGGGTGGGATGAGCAGTTCTTC CASSQGGAGGPGWDEQFF
- TRBJ2-7 TRBV4-1 - TGCGCCAGCAGCCAAGATTCGGCAGGGGGGTACGAGCAGTACTTC CASSQDSAGGYEQYF
- TRBJ2-7 TRBV4-2 TRBD1 TGTGCCAGCAGCCAAGATGGGGGACAGGGGCTCTCCTACGAGCAGTACTTC CASSQDGGQGLSYEQYF
- TRBJ2-7 TRBV7-2 TRBD2 TGTGCCAGCAGCCTCAAGACTAGCGGGGGCCTCGAGCAGTACTTC CASSLKTSGGLEQYF
- TRBJ1-3 TRBV10-3 - TGTGCCATCAGTGAGAAAGGGGGCTCTGGAAACACCATATATTTT CAISEKGGSGNTIYF
- TRBJ2-3 TRBV11-1 - TGTGCCAGCAGCCCCCGAGCGTCACCTAGCACAGATACGCAGTATTTT CASSPRASPSTDTQYF
once TRBJ1-1 TRBV9 TRBD1 TGTGCCAGCAGCGACGGGACAGGGTTGGGGGAAGCTTTCTTT CASSDGTGLGEAFF
- TRBJ2-3 TRBV6-5 - TGTGCCAGCAGTTACTCTGGGAGTAGCACAGATACGCAGTATTTT CASSYSGSSTDTQYF
- TRBJ2-1 TRBV24-1 TRBD2 TGTGCCACCAGTGATCCCTCGGGACTAGCGAGCTCCTACAATGAGCAGTTCTTC CATSDPSGLASSYNEQFF
few TRBJ2-1 TRBV19 - TGTGCCAGTACCCCTTCCATGACTGCCATTACCTCCAATGAGCAGTTCTTC CASTPSMTAITSNEQFF
few TRBJ2-1 TRBV20-1 - TGCAGTGCTAGTCGTCGGGGGACCAATGAGCAGTTCTTC CSASRRGTNEQFF
- TRBJ1-6 TRBV30 - TGTGCCTGGAGTGTACGCGAAGTAGGGGCCTGGAATTCACCCCTCCACTTT CAWSVREVGAWNSPLHF
- TRBJ2-3 TRBV9 TRBD2 TGTGCCAGCAGCGTCCTAGCGGGAGGGGGAGATACGCAGTATTTT CASSVLAGGGDTQYF
- TRBJ1-5 TRBV28 - TGTGCCAGCAGTTCCCCATCGCGGAATCAGCCCCAGCATTTT CASSSPSRNQPQHF
- TRBJ2-7 TRBV19 - TGTGCCAGTAGTACCGACAGGACCTACGAGCAGTACTTC CASSTDRTYEQYF
- TRBJ2-3 TRBV18 - TGTGCCAGCTCGCGTCTCGATCCCACAGATACGCAGTATTTT CASSRLDPTDTQYF